Here is one TCR beta chain with its context. Its antigen is still unknown. The sample belongs to a study of shared clonotypes between healthy human individuals. Each PCR replicate from the sorted subsets contained about 180 ng DNA, which is some 31,000 T cell genomes. The repertoire was sequenced with immunoSEQ multiplex PCR; TCRdb's copy has only in-frame clones and lacks some. The table has about a million clones, roughly 72% seen once. General study points: Compared with clonotypes that all four donors shared, non-shared clonotypes had lower generation probabilities.

This CDR3 contains 15 residues. In germline, CDR1 is LGHNA, CDR2 YSLEER. V lost 1 base to trimming and J lost 5 bases; unmatched junction nucleotides: 1. This clonotype originated in a man aged 18-30 years in good health. Sequencing input: memory CD4+ T cells sorted from blood. Regarding subset: CD45RA-negative fraction. The V and J genes are TRBV4-3 and TRBJ1-4, with 10 bases fitting TRBD1. The CDR3 DNA reads as TGCGCCAGCAGCCAAGTGGGACAGGGGAATGAAAAACTGTTTTTT. Its protein is CASSQVGQGNEKLFF.